One sample yielded the 23 T cell receptor beta chains listed below, sequenced in a study of blood T cell repertoires in COVID-19. Profiling relied on immunoSEQ multiplex PCR, and the TCRdb table lists in-frame clones only, not all of them. The sample yields over 250,000 clones, around 84% seen once. The sequenced material came from PBMCs or T cells enriched from blood (not recorded which). These receptors were collected from a man aged 25 to 40 with acute COVID-19.

This chain uses TRBV3-1 (or the pseudogene TRBV3-2) with TRBJ2-3, with no clear D. Trimming took off 2 bases at V and 6 bases at J, with 9 bases between the two ends. Germline V lookup: CDR1 LGHDT, CDR2 YNNKEL (reference sequence). This CDR3 region has 13 residues. CDR3 region: CASSQSPSDTQYF. DNA of the CDR3: TGTGCCAGCAGCCAAAGCCCCTCGGATACGCAGTATTTT.

This clone was recorded once. The chain is built from TRBV5-1 and TRBJ1-2; D is uncertain. V was trimmed by 6 bases and J by 0 bases, leaving 9 bases between them. There are 13 residues in the CDR3. Germline CDR1 is SGHRS and CDR2 is YFSETQ. DNA for the CDR3: TGCGCCAGCAAGGAGGGAGCTAACTATGGCTACACCTTC. Amino acids: CASKEGANYGYTF.

This clone appeared once. The chain recombines TRBV18 with TRBJ1-4, with D unresolved. Germline V lookup: CDR1 KGHSH, CDR2 LQKENI. This CDR3 comprises 17 residues. The V and J ends lost 3 bases and 6 bases respectively, with 20 bases between them. CDR3 loop: CASSPPNSGVKDEKLFF. Written as DNA, the CDR3 is TGTGCCAGCTCACCGCCGAATAGCGGGGTGAAGGATGAAAAACTGTTTTTT.

In this sample, this clone turned up once. The CDR3 loop reads CASSPQGARLFSGANVLTF. The CDR3, as DNA: TGTGCCAGCAGCCCACAGGGGGCACGCCTCTTTTCTGGGGCCAACGTCCTGACTTTC. This rearrangement joins TRBV7-2 to TRBJ2-6, with 9 bases that match TRBD1. V shed 5 bases and J 1 base; nucleotides not matched to a gene: 12. CDR3 size: 19 residues. The germline gives CDR1 SGHTA, CDR2 FQGNSA.

V and J are TRBV2 and TRBJ1-6, with TRBD1 as a possible D gene (6 bases). CDR3 length: 17 amino acids. V lost 6 bases, J lost 9 bases, and 24 bases lay in between. Germline V gives CDR1 SNHLY, CDR2 FYNNEI. Written as DNA, the CDR3 is TGTGCCAGCAGCCGCGGGGGCGCGGTCTCAAGCAGTTCACCCCTCCACTTT. Its translation: CASSRGGAVSSSSPLHF.

This sequence joins TRBV6-5 and TRBJ2-7; TRBD2 matches 12 bases. The CDR3 has 13 amino acids. Germline CDR1 MNHEY, CDR2 SVGAGI. V was pared by 9 bases and J by 3 bases, with 3 bases of the junction left unmatched. CDR3 residues: CASGLAGLYEQYV. CDR3 nucleotide sequence: TGTGCCAGTGGACTAGCGGGGCTCTACGAGCAGTACGTC.

The rearrangement links TRBV11-2 to TRBJ1-4; TRBD1 might be the D (5 bases). The germline V gene encodes CDR1 SGHAT and CDR2 FQNNGV. V gave up 4 bases and J gave up 0 bases, with 12 bases separating them. This CDR3 comprises 16 residues. CDR3 amino acids: CASSSLTAATNEKLFF. The CDR3 DNA follows: TGTGCCAGCAGCTCTCTGACAGCTGCAACTAATGAAAAACTGTTTTTT.

The rearrangement uses TRBV7-2 and TRBJ2-2; 11 bases agree with TRBD2. V shed 4 bases and J 2 bases; nucleotides not matched to a gene: 6. Looked up from germline, CDR1 is SGHTA and CDR2 is FQGNSA. CDR3 size: 17 residues. CDR3 coding DNA: TGTGCCAGCAGCTCCACCCGACTAGCGGGAAACACCGGGGAGCTGTTTTTT. Translated: CASSSTRLAGNTGELFF.

V gene TRBV2 combines with J gene TRBJ2-1, with D possibly matching TRBD1 (5 bases). Trimming cost V 7 bases and J 8 bases, with 18 bases left between them. CDR3 length: 14 amino acids. Germline V gene sequence: CDR1 SNHLY, CDR2 FYNNEI. Here the CDR3 DNA reads TGTGCCAGCATACAGGAATTACCTAACCATGAGCAGTTCTTC. As protein: CASIQELPNHEQFF. The whole variable domain, filled in from reference TRBV2 and TRBJ2-1, reads EPEVTQTPSHQVTQMGQEVILRCVPISNHLYFYWYRQILGQKVEFLVSFYNNEISEKSEIFDDQFSVERPDGSNFTLKIRSTKLEDSAMYFCASIQELPNHEQFFGPGTRLTVL.

The sample holds many counts of this clone. CDR3 DNA: TGTGCCAGCACCTGGACTAGCGGACCACAAGAGACCCAGTACTTC. Its translation: CASTWTSGPQETQYF. V usage is TRBV4-2 and J usage is TRBJ2-5, with 10 nucleotides matching TRBD2. V lost 7 bases and J lost 2; bases outside the gene matches: 7. This CDR3 has 15 residues. CDR1 is LGHNA and CDR2 is YNFKEQ in the germline V gene.

V gene TRBV18 combines with J gene TRBJ1-4, with TRBD1 identical over 8 bases. V dropped 3 bases and J dropped 12; count of bases not matched to a gene: 12. Germline lookup yields CDR1 KGHSH and CDR2 LQKENI. The CDR3 consists of 15 residues. This CDR3 reads CASSPRGDRPSELFF. CDR3 coding DNA: TGTGCCAGCTCACCTCGGGGGGACAGGCCCTCGGAACTGTTTTTT.

The chain has TRBV28 and TRBJ1-3; TRBD1 is a possible D gene (5 bases). CDR1 is MDHEN and CDR2 is SYDVKM in the germline V gene. This CDR3 spans 15 amino acids. V lost 5 bases and J lost 15, with 26 bases in between. Here the CDR3 reads CASSPRLGLLGTGYF. The CDR3, as DNA: TGTGCCAGCAGTCCAAGGCTGGGTTTACTAGGGACTGGATATTTT.

The J gene is TRBJ2-1, the V gene TRBV7-2; tentative D call: TRBD2 (5 bases). Germline V gene lookup returns CDR1 SGHTA and CDR2 FQGNSA. V was pared by 6 bases and J by 0 bases, with 12 bases between. The CDR3 consists of 15 residues. The DNA for the CDR3 is TGTGCCAGCAGTCCAGCGGTGAGCTCCTACAATGAGCAGTTCTTC. Amino acids: CASSPAVSSYNEQFF.

Only a few counts were recorded for this clone. The V gene is TRBV20-1, the J gene TRBJ1-4; tentative D call: TRBD1 (6 bases). The ends were cut back, 5 bases at V and 7 bases at J, with 8 bases in the middle. This CDR3 has 11 amino acids. The germline CDR1 and CDR2 sequences are DFQATT and SNEGSKA (reference sequence). The CDR3 loop is CSAFRGEKLFF. Written as DNA, the CDR3 is TGCAGTGCTTTCAGGGGTGAAAAACTGTTTTTT.

V is TRBV11-3 and J is TRBJ1-2; 7 positions agree with TRBD1. CDR1 is SGHNT and CDR2 is YENEEA in the germline V gene. V was pared by 5 bases and J by 8 bases, with 14 bases of the junction left unmatched. This CDR3 is 15 amino acids long. CDR3 amino acids: CASSPTTTGWKGYTF. The CDR3 bases are TGTGCCAGCAGCCCCACCACGACAGGGTGGAAAGGCTACACCTTC. Filled out from reference TRBV11-3 and TRBJ1-2, the complete variable domain reads EAGVVQSPRYKIIEKKQPVAFWCNPISGHNTLYWYLQNLGQGPELLIRYENEEAVDDSQLPKDRFSAERLKGVDSTLKIQPAELGDSAVYLCASSPTTTGWKGYTFGSGTRLTVV.

This chain joins TRBV5-4 and TRBJ2-5, with 7 bases identical to TRBD1. After removal of 4 bases from V and 2 bases from J, the junction contained 8 bases not matched to a gene. The V gene's germline CDR1 is SGHNT and CDR2 YYREEE (reference sequence). The CDR3 is 15 residues long. The CDR3 bases are TGTGCCAGCAGCCACATGGGACAGACTCAAGAGACCCAGTACTTC. Protein: CASSHMGQTQETQYF.

The chain employs TRBV18 and TRBJ2-2; perhaps TRBD1 as D (5 bases). V was pared by 5 bases and J by 3 bases, with 10 bases between. The germline gives CDR1 KGHSH, CDR2 LQKENI. This CDR3 comprises 14 residues. This CDR3 is CASSSQGHTGELFF. The DNA for the CDR3 is TGTGCCAGCTCATCTCAGGGTCACACCGGGGAGCTGTTTTTT.

The chain recombines TRBV2 with TRBJ1-4, with D unclear. V was shortened by 0 bases and J by 7 bases, with 12 bases between the two germline ends. The CDR3 loop spans 15 amino acids. In germline, CDR1 is SNHLY, CDR2 FYNNEI. The CDR3 is CASSEARVGGEKLFF. The CDR3 region has the DNA TGTGCCAGCAGTGAAGCTCGGGTAGGAGGTGAAAAACTGTTTTTT.

CDR3 protein: CASSLWAPGSGGARTDTQYF. The CDR3 nucleotides are TGTGCCAGCAGTTTATGGGCCCCTGGTAGCGGGGGGGCCCGCACAGATACGCAGTATTTT. This chain joins TRBV28 and TRBJ2-3, with TRBD2 matching 11 bases. The V segment lost 0 bases and the J segment 1 base; nucleotides outside the gene matches: 12. The CDR3 has 20 amino acids. The V gene's germline CDR1 is MDHEN and CDR2 SYDVKM.

This chain links TRBV28 with TRBJ2-1, with TRBD1 matching over 7 bases. The CDR3 contains 15 residues. With V trimmed by 3 bases and J by 2 bases, 4 bases remained unmatched. Germline assignment: CDR1 MDHEN and CDR2 SYDVKM. CDR3 protein: CASSFRGNPYNEQFF. For the CDR3, the DNA is TGTGCCAGCAGTTTCAGGGGGAATCCCTACAATGAGCAGTTCTTC.

This rearrangement joins TRBV18 to TRBJ1-1, with TRBD1 matching 9 bases. After removal of 5 bases from V and 6 bases from J, the junction contained 1 base not matched to a gene. This CDR3 comprises 12 residues. Looked up from germline, CDR1 is KGHSH and CDR2 is LQKENI. CDR3 nucleotides: TGTGCCAGCTCAAGGACAGGGGCTGAAGCTTTCTTT. It specifies CASSRTGAEAFF.

This chain joins TRBV23-1 and TRBJ2-6; TRBD1 matches 10 bases. TRBV23-1 is marked as an open reading frame, function uncertain. V was pared by 6 bases and J by 2 bases, with 7 bases of the junction left unmatched. The CDR3 length is 17 residues. The CDR3 nucleotides read TGCGCCAGCAGAAACGGACAGGGGGTCCCTGGGGCCAACGTCCTGACTTTC. Its translation: CASRNGQGVPGANVLTF.

V is TRBV6-1 and J is TRBJ2-7; D possibly corresponds to TRBD1 (5 bases). This CDR3 is 15 amino acids long. Germline V lookup: CDR1 MNHNS, CDR2 SASEGT. Between the trimmed V and J ends, which lost 2 bases and 0 bases, there was a span of 11 bases. CDR3 in DNA: TGTGCCAGCAGTGAATGGCAGGGCAGCTCCTACGAGCAGTACGTC. Its protein is CASSEWQGSSYEQYV.